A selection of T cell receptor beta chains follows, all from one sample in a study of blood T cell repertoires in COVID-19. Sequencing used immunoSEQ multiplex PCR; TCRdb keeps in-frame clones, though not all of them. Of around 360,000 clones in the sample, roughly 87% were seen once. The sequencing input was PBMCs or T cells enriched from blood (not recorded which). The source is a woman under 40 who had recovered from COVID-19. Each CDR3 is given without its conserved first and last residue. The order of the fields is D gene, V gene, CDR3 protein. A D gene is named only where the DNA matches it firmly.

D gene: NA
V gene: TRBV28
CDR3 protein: ASSFPSSLTDTQY

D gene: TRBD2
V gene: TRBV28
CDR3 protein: ASSPQAGGFYEQY

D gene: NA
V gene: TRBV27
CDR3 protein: ASSLRGSGPTGELF

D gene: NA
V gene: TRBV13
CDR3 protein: ASSLVQGNTEAF

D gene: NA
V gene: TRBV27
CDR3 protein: ASSLTGFFSYEQY

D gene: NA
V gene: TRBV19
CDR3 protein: ASSMTGSPYNEQF

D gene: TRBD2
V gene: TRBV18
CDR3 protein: ASSPWTSGRGETQY

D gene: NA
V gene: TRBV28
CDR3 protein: ASSLWGASEAF

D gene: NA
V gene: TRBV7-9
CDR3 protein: ASSLHTGSGNTIY

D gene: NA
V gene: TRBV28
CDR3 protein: ASSREHSGNTEAF

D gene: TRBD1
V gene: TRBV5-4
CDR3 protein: ASSLTGVGPYNEQF

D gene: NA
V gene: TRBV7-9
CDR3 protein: ASSLTFSGANVLT

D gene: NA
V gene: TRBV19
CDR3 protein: ASRVHLGSYNSPLH

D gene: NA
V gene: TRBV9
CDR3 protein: ASSVISGELF

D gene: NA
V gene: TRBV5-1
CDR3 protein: ASSFGRAITYEQY

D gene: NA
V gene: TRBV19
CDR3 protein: ASSTIQGSTDTQY

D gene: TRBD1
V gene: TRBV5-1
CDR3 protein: ASSEGAGQETQY

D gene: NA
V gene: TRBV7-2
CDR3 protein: ASSVGTYNTGELF

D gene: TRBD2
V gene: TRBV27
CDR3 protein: ASSLGASGLFYEQY

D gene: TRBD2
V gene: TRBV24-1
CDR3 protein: ATSDLSGETSGANEQF

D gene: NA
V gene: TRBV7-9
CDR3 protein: ASSPRTETYGYT

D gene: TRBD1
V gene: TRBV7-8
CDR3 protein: ATSLGTGGGNQPQH

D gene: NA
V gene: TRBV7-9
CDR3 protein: ASSLGAGGTEAF

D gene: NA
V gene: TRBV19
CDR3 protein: ASIMGGSGTEAF

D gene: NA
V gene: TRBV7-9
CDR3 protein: ASSPGSEAF

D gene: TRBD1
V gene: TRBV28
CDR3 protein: ASSSVGNWDRENSPLH

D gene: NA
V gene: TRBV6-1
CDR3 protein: ASSEVRGREAF

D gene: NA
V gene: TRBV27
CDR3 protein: ASSPGASGNTIY

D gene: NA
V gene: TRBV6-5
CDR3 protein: ASGDRGRYYGYT

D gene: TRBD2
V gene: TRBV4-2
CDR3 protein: ASSQGWTSGSAPYEQY

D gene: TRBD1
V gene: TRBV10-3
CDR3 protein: AISEPDRGKADTQY

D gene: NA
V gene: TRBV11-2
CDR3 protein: ASSLGLLSSGNTIY

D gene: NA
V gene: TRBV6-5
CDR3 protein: ASSLGGDQPQH

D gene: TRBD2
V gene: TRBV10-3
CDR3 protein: AISESISGTNEQY

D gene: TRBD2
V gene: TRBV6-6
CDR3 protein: ASSPLAGGPGTGELF

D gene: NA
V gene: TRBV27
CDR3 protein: ASKTQGGASNYGYT

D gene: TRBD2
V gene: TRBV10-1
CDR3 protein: ASSNGAASGGYNEQF

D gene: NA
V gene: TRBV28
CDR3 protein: ASRPGQINQPQH

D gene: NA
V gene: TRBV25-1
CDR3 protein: ASSAPDSTDTQY

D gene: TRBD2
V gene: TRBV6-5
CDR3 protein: ASSQLSGGGYEQY

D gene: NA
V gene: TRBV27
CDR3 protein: ASSLRTFSYNEQF

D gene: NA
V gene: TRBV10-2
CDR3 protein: ASSGIGGGDEQF

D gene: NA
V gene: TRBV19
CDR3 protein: ASGGSYNSPLH

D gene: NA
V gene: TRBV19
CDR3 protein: ASGDTWKQGYT

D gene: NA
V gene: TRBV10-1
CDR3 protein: ASTDIHSGVHWAGHQETQY

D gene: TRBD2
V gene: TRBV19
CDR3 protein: ASSISAGESYNEQF

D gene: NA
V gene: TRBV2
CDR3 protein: ASILTNSNYGYT